These 12 T cell receptor beta chains originate from one sample sequenced in a study of T cell responses to AZD1222 COVID-19 vaccine. Sequencing was performed with immunoSEQ multiplex PCR; in TCRdb, only in-frame clones are kept and a portion is missing. The sample has about 200,000 clones, around 94% seen once. The source was peripheral blood, collected on day 0 of AZD1222 vaccination. These receptors all come from an adult in good health.

In DNA, the CDR3 is TGCGCCAGCAGCCCCTCCCGGGACCCCACCTACGAGCAGTACTTC. Encoded protein: CASSPSRDPTYEQYF. This chain connects TRBV5-1 to TRBJ2-7, with D possibly called TRBD1 or TRBD2 (5 bases each). V lost 4 bases to trimming and J lost 2 bases, with 16 bases between them. The CDR3 is 15 residues long. CDR1 SGHRS and CDR2 YFSETQ come from the germline V gene.

This chain joins TRBV28 and TRBJ1-5; 7 positions match TRBD1. The CDR3 runs 19 residues. The trim removed 6 bases at V and 1 base at J, leaving 18 bases unmatched. Germline assignment: CDR1 MDHEN and CDR2 SYDVKM. The chain's CDR3 is CASSSFEGTAAGSNQPQHF. The CDR3 bases are TGTGCCAGCAGCTCGTTCGAAGGGACAGCGGCCGGGAGCAATCAGCCCCAGCATTTT.

This chain links TRBV19 with TRBJ2-1, with D unclear. Trimming took 1 base from V and 2 from J, leaving 12 bases between them. The CDR3 extends over 16 amino acids. The germline gives CDR1 LNHDA, CDR2 SQIVND (reference sequence). The CDR3 spells CASSIAPLGTYNEQFF. CDR3 nucleotides: TGTGCCAGTAGTATAGCCCCCCTAGGCACCTACAATGAGCAGTTCTTC.

The J gene is TRBJ2-1, the V gene TRBV11-3; 8 positions match TRBD2. This CDR3 has 14 residues. With 4 bases clipped from V and 3 bases from J, the junction kept 2 bases outside the gene matches. The germline V gene has CDR1 SGHNT and CDR2 YENEEA. CDR3 protein: CASSSTSGYNEQFF. The CDR3 DNA follows: TGTGCCAGCAGCTCAACTAGCGGCTACAATGAGCAGTTCTTC.

The gene calls are TRBV29-1 and TRBJ1-4; TRBD1 agrees at 10 bases. Germline V gene data show CDR1 as SQVTM and CDR2 as ANQGSEA. Trimming took 6 bases from V and 3 from J; bases not matched to a gene: 4. The CDR3 covers 14 residues. CDR3 DNA: TGCAGCGTCCGGGACAGGGGAGCTAATGAAAAACTGTTTTTT. This codes for CSVRDRGANEKLFF.

The genes are TRBV27 and TRBJ1-6; 7 bases map to TRBD1. V lost 6 bases and J lost 7; bases outside the gene matches: 6. Germline V gives CDR1 MNHEY, CDR2 SMNVEV (reference sequence). CDR3 size: 14 residues. The CDR3 DNA reads as TGTGCCAGCAGGCAACAGGGGCCAAATTCACCCCTCCACTTT. Translation gives CASRQQGPNSPLHF.

The chain links TRBV5-4 to TRBJ2-2, with D uncertain. The CDR3 is made up of 11 amino acids. The germline V gene encodes CDR1 SGHNT and CDR2 YYREEE (reference sequence). Trimming took 4 bases from V and 6 from J, leaving 4 bases between them. CDR3 coding DNA: TGTGCCAGCAGCCTTTCCGGGGAGCTGTTTTTT. Translated, it gives CASSLSGELFF.

This clone was picked up one time. The chain joins TRBV7-9 to TRBJ1-1; D is uncertain. The germline CDR1 and CDR2 sequences are SEHNR and FQNEAQ (reference sequence). This CDR3 is 12 amino acids long. V gave up 3 bases and J gave up 7 bases, with 9 bases separating them. CDR3 DNA: TGTGCCAGCAGCTTGGCGGGCCTTGAAGCTTTCTTT. This translates into CASSLAGLEAFF.

This clone was detected only a few times. This chain connects TRBV4-1 to TRBJ1-2; D may be TRBD1 (5 bases). V was shortened by 0 bases and J by 10 bases, with 12 bases between the two germline ends. The V gene's germline CDR1 is MGHRA and CDR2 YSYEKL. CDR3 length: 13 residues. CDR3: CASSQEAGLVYTF. The CDR3 bases are TGCGCCAGCAGCCAAGAAGCAGGGTTGGTCTACACCTTC.

The chain recombines TRBV5-4 with TRBJ1-5; TRBD1 agrees at 9 bases. Trimming removed 6 bases from V and 1 base from J; junction bases left unmatched: 8. Germline CDR1 and CDR2: SGHNT and YYREEE (reference sequence). The CDR3 runs 16 residues. The CDR3 DNA sequence: TGTGCCAGCACCACGGGACAGGGCAGGAGCAATCAGCCCCAGCATTTT. Translating it yields CASTTGQGRSNQPQHF.

This chain uses TRBV7-6 with TRBJ2-5; the D gene is possibly TRBD2 (6 bases). The CDR3 has 11 amino acids. The germline V and J ends were trimmed by 5 bases and 7 bases, with 8 bases remaining between them. Per germline, CDR1 SGHVS and CDR2 FNYEAQ. This CDR3 reads CASSGGGTQYF. The CDR3 nucleotides read TGTGCCAGCAGCGGGGGAGGGACCCAGTACTTC.

The chain uses TRBV19 and TRBJ1-2; 10 bases are a match to TRBD1. This CDR3 is built from 15 residues. V lost 8 bases, J lost 1 base, and 7 bases stayed unmatched. CDR1 is LNHDA and CDR2 is SQIVND in the germline V gene (reference sequence). CDR3 sequence (DNA): TGTGCCAGTTCTCAGGGGACAGGGGTTAACTATGGCTACACCTTC. Translation: CASSQGTGVNYGYTF.